This entry lists 14 T cell receptor beta chains sequenced from one sample in a study of Graves' ophthalmopathy and Graves' hyperthyroidism. RNA transcripts were the template, and TCR beta CDR3 regions were amplified from them. Scientists carried out first-round RT-PCR using HTBI primers and then a second-round multiplex PCR. TCRdb called the multiplex PCR reads again in MiXCR, with one record for every CDR3 protein. The sample carries about 380,000 distinct CDR3 sequences, roughly 14% recorded once. Material for sequencing was peripheral blood. These receptors all stem from a woman under 30 with stable Graves' hyperthyroidism.

The chain has TRBV28 and TRBJ1-2, with D hard to call. CDR3 length equals 15 residues. V lost 5 bases and J lost 4, with 17 bases in between. Germline V CDR1 and CDR2: MDHEN, SYDVKM. This chain's CDR3 is CASSDMGTATYGYTF. CDR3 sequence (DNA): TGTGCCAGCAGTGATATGGGTACGGCTACCTATGGCTACACCTTC.

In its sample, this clonotype was seen many times. This chain links TRBV20-1 with TRBJ1-5, with D uncertain. Germline assignment: CDR1 DFQATT and CDR2 SNEGSKA (reference sequence). The CDR3 is made up of 15 amino acids. V was pared by 4 bases and J by 0 bases, with 13 bases between. CDR3 residues: CSAIPTQASNQPQHF. DNA for the CDR3: TGCAGTGCTATCCCTACCCAGGCTAGCAATCAGCCCCAGCATTTT.

The chain joins TRBV6-1 to TRBJ1-2, with D unresolved. The CDR3 loop spans 12 amino acids. Germline CDR1 reads MNHNS; CDR2 reads SASEGT. Trimming stripped 6 bases from V and 7 bases from J, with 12 bases between. The CDR3 region has the DNA TGTGCCAGCAGCTCTCCGACACGTGGCTACACCTTC. It codes for CASSSPTRGYTF.

This clonotype showed up many times. The chain combines TRBV9 with TRBJ2-5, with 8 bases identical to TRBD2. J gave up 3 bases and V 2 bases, and 6 bases lay outside the gene matches. The CDR3 extends over 15 amino acids. CDR1 is SGDLS, CDR2 YYNGEE, per germline. The CDR3 is CASSVGGGSKETQYF. The CDR3 bases are TGTGCCAGCAGCGTGGGCGGGGGGTCTAAAGAGACCCAGTACTTC.

This clonotype was found many times. The chain uses TRBV12-3 or TRBV12-4 and TRBJ2-2; perhaps TRBD1 as D (6 bases). This CDR3 is 12 amino acids long. The V gene lost 6 bases and the J gene lost 6 bases, with 8 bases spanning the gap. As DNA, the CDR3 is TGTGCCAGCAGCAGGGGCCCCGGGGAGCTGTTTTTT. Translating gives CASSRGPGELFF.

In this sample, this clonotype turned up many times. V is TRBV5-6 and J is TRBJ1-2, with a tentative D call TRBD1 (6 bases). CDR1 is SGHDT and CDR2 is YYEEEE in the germline V gene. This CDR3 contains 16 residues. Between the trimmed V and J ends, which lost 6 bases and 2 bases, there was a span of 20 bases. CDR3 DNA: TGTGCCAGCACACAGGGACTTCGGGGGACCAACTATGGCTACACCTTC. Encoded protein: CASTQGLRGTNYGYTF.

This clonotype came up many times. The CDR3 region is CSARDSRGANYEQYF. The CDR3 DNA reads as TGCAGTGCTAGAGATTCGAGGGGGGCGAACTACGAGCAGTACTTC. The rearrangement joins TRBV20-1 to TRBJ2-7; D may correspond to TRBD1 or TRBD2 (6 bases each). With 0 bases removed from V and 3 bases from J, the gap between germline ends came to 15 bases. CDR1 is DFQATT and CDR2 is SNEGSKA in the germline V gene (reference sequence). The CDR3 has 15 residues.

This clonotype was detected a few times. This CDR3 reads CASSLKTGAGETQYF. CDR3 nucleotide sequence: TGTGCCAGCAGCCTCAAGACAGGGGCTGGGGAGACCCAGTACTTC. The chain carries TRBV6-2 or TRBV6-3 and TRBJ2-5, with 8 bases aligning to TRBD1. CDR3 size: 15 residues. V was pared by 6 bases and J by 5 bases, with 11 bases of the junction left unmatched. Germline lookup yields CDR1 MNHEY and CDR2 SVGEGT.

This clonotype was counted many times. V is TRBV12-3 or TRBV12-4 and J is TRBJ1-6; D unclear. Deletions cut 6 bases from V and 7 bases from J, with 16 bases between. This CDR3 region has 15 residues. The DNA of the CDR3 is TGTGCCAGCAGCCGAAAGACGTCGCTCAATTCACCCCTCCACTTT. Translating gives CASSRKTSLNSPLHF.

This clonotype showed up many times. V is TRBV12-5 and J is TRBJ1-5, with D possibly matching TRBD1 (6 bases). CDR1 is LGHNT, CDR2 FRNRAP, per germline. V lost 2 bases, J lost 3 bases, and 17 bases lay in between. CDR3 size: 17 residues. The CDR3 spells CASGLTRYRVANQPQHF. In nucleotides, the CDR3 is TGTGCTAGTGGTTTGACCCGGTACAGGGTGGCCAATCAGCCCCAGCATTTT.

This clonotype turned up a few times. This chain joins TRBV19 and TRBJ1-1; the D is unclear. CDR1 and CDR2 (germline): LNHDA, SQIVND (reference sequence). V was pared by 3 bases and J by 7 bases, with 12 bases between. The CDR3 totals 13 residues. This CDR3 reads CASSMEVGYEAFF. For the CDR3, the DNA is TGTGCCAGTAGTATGGAGGTGGGCTATGAAGCTTTCTTT.

This clonotype appeared many times. V is TRBV12-3 or TRBV12-4 and J is TRBJ1-2; perhaps TRBD1 as D (5 bases). The CDR3 totals 11 residues. With 7 bases removed from V and 6 bases from J, the gap between germline ends came to 9 bases. CDR3 nucleotides: TGTGCCAGCACCTTGGGGGATGGCTACACCTTC. Translating it yields CASTLGDGYTF.

In DNA form, the CDR3 reads TGTGCCAGCAGCCAAGATGGGGGGACCAACACCGGGGAGCTGTTTTTT. Translation gives CASSQDGGTNTGELFF. The chain recombines TRBV4-2 with TRBJ2-2; TRBD2 is a possible D gene (6 bases). Germline-derived CDR1 and CDR2 are LGHNA and YNFKEQ. V lost 0 bases to trimming and J lost 2 bases, with 10 bases between them. The CDR3 runs 16 residues.

Many counts were recorded for this clonotype. The genes are TRBV15 and TRBJ1-1, with 9 nucleotides matching TRBD1. The CDR3 is 15 residues long. Germline lookup yields CDR1 LNHNV and CDR2 YYDKDF (reference sequence). Trimming took 1 base from V and 4 from J; bases not matched to a gene: 4. CDR3 in amino acids: CATSRAGTGSTEAFF. In DNA form, the CDR3 reads TGTGCCACCAGCAGAGCCGGGACAGGGAGCACTGAAGCTTTCTTT.